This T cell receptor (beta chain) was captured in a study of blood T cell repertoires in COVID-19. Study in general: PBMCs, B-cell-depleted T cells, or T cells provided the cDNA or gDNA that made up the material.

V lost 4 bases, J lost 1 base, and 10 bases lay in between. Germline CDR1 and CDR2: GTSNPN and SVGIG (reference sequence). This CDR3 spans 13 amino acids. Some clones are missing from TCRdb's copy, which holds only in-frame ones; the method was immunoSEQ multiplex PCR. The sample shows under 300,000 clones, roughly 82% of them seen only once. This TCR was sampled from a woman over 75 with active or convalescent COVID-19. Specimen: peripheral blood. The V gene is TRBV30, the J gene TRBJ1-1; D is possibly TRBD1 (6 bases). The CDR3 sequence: CAWKRTENTEAFF. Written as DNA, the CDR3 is TGTGCCTGGAAGAGGACAGAGAACACTGAAGCTTTCTTT. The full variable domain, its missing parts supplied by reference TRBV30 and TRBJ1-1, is SQTIHQWPATLVQPVGSPLSLECTVEGTSNPNLYWYRQAAGRGLQLLFYSVGIGQISSEVPQNLSASRPQDRQFILSSKKLLLSDSGFYLCAWKRTENTEAFFGQGTRLTVV.